The text below deals with one TCR beta chain. What it binds is not known. CDR3 size: 14 residues. Trimming cost V 3 bases and J 6 bases; bases outside gene matches: 4. Germline V lookup: CDR1 SEHNR, CDR2 FQNEAQ (reference sequence). The sample originates from a study of molecular identifiers for immune sequencing clone quantification. As for the study in general: RNA, taken in replicates from about 20,000 or 100,000 naive CD8 cells, was split five ways, with four sequenced. Overall study findings and caveats: Clones of above 20 RNA copies carried over 99% of effector molecules; in naive cells they carried under 1%.

Bulk TCR libraries used previously described methods and listed TCR primers. TCRdb fed the PCR reads into MiXCR, producing one record per CDR3 protein. The table includes approximately 590,000 distinct CDR3 sequences, approximately 24% detected once. The CD8+CD4-CCR7+CD45RA+ phenotype defined the sorted naive CD8 T cells. This chain connects TRBV7-9 to TRBJ1-1, with 10 bases matching TRBD1. The origin of this receptor is a human donor in good health. Some libraries in this study had Jurkat cell RNA spiked in. The sample consisted of naive CD8+ T cells from blood, with Jurkat cell RNA spiked in. Subset: FACS-sorted CD8+CD4-CCR7+CD45RA+ naive T cells. The CDR3 spells CASSFSDRGPEAFF. The CDR3 DNA reads as TGTGCCAGCAGCTTTTCAGACAGGGGGCCTGAAGCTTTCTTT.